These 3 T cell receptor beta chains came from one sample sequenced in a study of radiation and T cells in renal cell carcinoma. Time point noted: blood 4 weeks post-SBRT, at nephrectomy. The treatment here: 15 Gy SBRT to primary tumor, nephrectomy 4 weeks later. The protocol was immunoSEQ multiplex PCR, while the TCRdb copy is restricted to in-frame clones and leaves out a portion. Of 150,000 or so clones listed, about 88% are singletons. The input for sequencing was blood, taken from a patient whose treatment included radiotherapy and nephrectomy. Receptors were obtained from a woman aged 50 to 65 with renal cell carcinoma.

The chain combines TRBV6-5 with TRBJ2-3; TRBD1 matches 8 bases. This CDR3 is 15 amino acids long. Germline-derived CDR1 and CDR2 are MNHEY and SVGAGI. V shed 4 bases and J 4 bases; nucleotides not matched to a gene: 7. CDR3 in DNA: TGTGCCAGCAGTTTGGCAGGGGGCGCATCAGATACGCAGTATTTT. It is translated as CASSLAGGASDTQYF.

In its sample, this clone was seen a few times. The chain's CDR3 is CASSRTGINEKLFF. For the CDR3, the DNA is TGTGCCAGCAGTCGGACAGGGATTAATGAAAAACTGTTTTTT. The rearrangement uses TRBV6-5 and TRBJ1-4; 8 positions agree with TRBD1. V gave up 5 bases and J gave up 4 bases; unmatched junction bases: 3. CDR1 and CDR2 (germline): MNHEY, SVGAGI. The CDR3 consists of 14 residues.

This clone was recorded once. This chain uses TRBV7-8 with TRBJ2-3, with D possibly called TRBD1 or TRBD2 (5 bases each). Germline CDR1 is SGHVS and CDR2 is FQNEAQ. Trimming shortened V by 5 bases and J by 6 bases, and 21 bases separated the two germline ends. This CDR3 comprises 16 residues. The CDR3 bases are TGTGCCAGCAGCAGGGAAGCCGGGACCCCCTGGGATACGCAGTATTTT. Protein sequence: CASSREAGTPWDTQYF.